The 5 T cell receptor beta chains listed next were all sequenced from one sample in a study of CD4+ T cells in melanoma. TCRdb keeps only in-frame clones here, not all; method: immunoSEQ multiplex PCR. The sample has about 110,000 clones; about 92% are singletons. Sequencing used peripheral blood. The receptors shown here come from a human donor with melanoma.

The J gene is TRBJ2-5, the V gene TRBV7-2, with a weak D call TRBD1 (5 bases). Per germline, CDR1 SGHTA and CDR2 FQGNSA. The ends were cut back, 5 bases at V and 2 bases at J, with 18 bases in the middle. This CDR3 region has 16 residues. In DNA form, the CDR3 reads TGTGCCAGCAGCCTATCAACAGGAAGAAGTCAAGAGACCCAGTACTTC. Its translation is CASSLSTGRSQETQYF.

The V call is TRBV28, the J call TRBJ1-4; no firm D call. The CDR3 sequence is 11 residues long. Germline CDR1 MDHEN, CDR2 SYDVKM. V was clipped by 6 bases and J by 4 bases, with 3 bases between them. CDR3 nucleotides: TGTGCCAGCAGCCGTAATGAAAAACTGTTTTTT. This translates into CASSRNEKLFF.

The rearrangement joins TRBV15 to TRBJ2-3; D is undetermined. Looked up from germline, CDR1 is LNHNV and CDR2 is YYDKDF (reference sequence). The CDR3 loop spans 16 amino acids. V shed 3 bases and J shed 0 bases, with 13 bases lying between them. CDR3 residues: CATSSTNPQSTDTQYF. In DNA, the CDR3 is TGTGCCACCAGCAGCACCAATCCCCAGAGCACAGATACGCAGTATTTT.

The CDR3 reads CASSQDPIRIYEQFF. The CDR3, as DNA: TGCGCCAGCAGCCAAGATCCCATTAGGATATACGAGCAGTTCTTC. The chain has TRBV4-3 and TRBJ2-1; D is unclear. The CDR3 is 15 residues long. Germline lookup yields CDR1 LGHNA and CDR2 YSLEER. The V and J ends lost 0 bases and 10 bases respectively, with 16 bases between them.

This chain uses TRBV11-3 with TRBJ2-3; D unclear. This CDR3 spans 13 amino acids. Trimming removed 6 bases from V and 0 bases from J, with 7 bases in between. CDR1 SGHNT and CDR2 YENEEA come from the germline V gene. The CDR3 DNA reads TGTGCCAGCAGGAGGTCTAGCACAGATACGCAGTATTTT. This codes for CASRRSSTDTQYF.